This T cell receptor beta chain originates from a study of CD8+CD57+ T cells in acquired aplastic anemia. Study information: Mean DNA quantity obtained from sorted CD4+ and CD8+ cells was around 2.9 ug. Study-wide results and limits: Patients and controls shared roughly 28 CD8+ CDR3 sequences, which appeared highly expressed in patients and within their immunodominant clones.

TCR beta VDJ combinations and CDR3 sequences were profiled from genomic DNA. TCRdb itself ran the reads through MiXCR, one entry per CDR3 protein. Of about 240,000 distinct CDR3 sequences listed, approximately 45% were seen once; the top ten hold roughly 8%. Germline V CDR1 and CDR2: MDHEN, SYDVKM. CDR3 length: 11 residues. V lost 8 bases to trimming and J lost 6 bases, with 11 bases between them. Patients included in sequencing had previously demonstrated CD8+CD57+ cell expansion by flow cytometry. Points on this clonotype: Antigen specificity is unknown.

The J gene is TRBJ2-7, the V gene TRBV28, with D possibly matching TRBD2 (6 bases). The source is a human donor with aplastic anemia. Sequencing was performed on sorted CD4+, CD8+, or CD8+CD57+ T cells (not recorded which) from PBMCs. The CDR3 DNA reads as TGTGCCAGCCTAGCGAGCGGCGAGCAGTACTTC. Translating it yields CASLASGEQYF.